This T cell receptor beta chain comes out of a study of cytomegalovirus exposure and HLA in healthy donors. Germline trimming cut 4 bases from V and 4 bases from J; bases unmatched to any gene: 6. Germline V gene sequence: CDR1 SQVTM, CDR2 ANQGSEA. The CDR3 contains 15 residues. Every donor was a healthy person donating bone marrow. Both 60 Vbeta primers and 13 Jbeta primers went into the PCR. TCRdb's table, derived via immunoSEQ multiplex PCR, lists solely in-frame clones and lacks some. The sample totals about 77,000 clones; its top ten clones hold roughly 15%. Study-wide results and caveats: A previous analysis found most TCR beta V segments productive roughly 87% or roughly 30% of the time. The number of N-insertions in an Asian-associated ancestry cluster was reportedly below the 666-donor mean in a later analysis. While the bulk of TCR sequences proved rare, some public TCRs turned up in many donors.

Points on this clone: No antigen is known for it.

The sequenced sample consisted of PBMCs. The chain carries TRBV29-1 and TRBJ2-1; 11 nucleotides line up with TRBD2. This clonotype originated in a man aged 50-60 years in good health and CMV-seropositive. CDR3 region: CSVALAGGPYNEQFF. The CDR3 nucleotides are TGCAGCGTTGCTCTAGCGGGAGGACCATACAATGAGCAGTTCTTC.